The rows below give T cell receptor beta chains drawn from one sample of a study of OX40 agonist ivuxolimab in advanced cancers. Produced via immunoSEQ multiplex PCR; TCRdb's table is partial and in-frame only. Of approximately 40,000 clones listed, about 88% are singletons. This sample comprised CD4+ or CD8+ T cells sorted from blood, obtained in a trial of the OX40 agonist ivuxolimab. The receptors were sampled from an adult with an advanced solid tumor such as melanoma, head and neck, liver or kidney cancer. Each CDR3 is given with its conserved first and last residue. The D gene is left open where the match is weak. Clone size, where shown, is once, few, many, or a class for clones that have expanded.

TRBV11-2	TRBJ2-7	.	.	TGTGCCAGCAGCATTGACCGTTACGAGCAGTACTTC	CASSIDRYEQYF
TRBV4-1	TRBJ2-7	once	.	TGCGCCAGCAGCCAGAGCCAGGGTATCTACTACGAGCAGTACTTC	CASSQSQGIYYEQYF
TRBV13	TRBJ2-2	.	.	TGTGCCAGCAGCTATGGAACCGGGGAGCTGTTTTTT	CASSYGTGELFF
TRBV5-1	TRBJ2-7	.	.	TGCGCCAGCAGCTGGACTGAGACTAGTGTGAAGAACGAGCAGTACTTC	CASSWTETSVKNEQYF
TRBV9	TRBJ1-1	few	TRBD1	TGTGCCAGCAGCGTGGGGACAGCGAACACTGAAGCTTTCTTT	CASSVGTANTEAFF
TRBV27	TRBJ2-7	.	TRBD1	TGTGCCACTCGGTGGACAGGGGGCGCTTACGAGCAGTACTTC	CATRWTGGAYEQYF
TRBV5-1	TRBJ1-3	.	TRBD1	TGCGCCAGCAGCTTGGAGGGACAGGGGAACACCATATATTTT	CASSLEGQGNTIYF
TRBV4-1	TRBJ1-6	.	.	TGCGCCAGCAGCCAAGATCACACGGTTGACGACGATTCACCCCTCCACTTT	CASSQDHTVDDDSPLHF
TRBV9	TRBJ2-1	once	TRBD2	TGTGCCAGCAGCGTAGTCGGTACTAGCGGGTACTACAATGAGCAGTTCTTC	CASSVVGTSGYYNEQFF
TRBV6-6	TRBJ2-7	once	.	TGCGCCAGCAGTACCGCTGGGGGTTACTACGAGCAGTACTTC	CASSTAGGYYEQYF
TRBV9	TRBJ2-3	.	.	TGTGCCAGCAGCGTCTGGGGGGCAGGGGATACGCAGTATTTT	CASSVWGAGDTQYF
TRBV30	TRBJ1-2	.	.	TGTGCCTGGAGTGTTGCCTATGGCTACACCTTC	CAWSVAYGYTF
TRBV9	TRBJ2-3	.	.	TGTGCCAGCAGCCTCAGGGACTCCCTGATCACAGATACGCAGTATTTT	CASSLRDSLITDTQYF
TRBV9	TRBJ2-6	.	TRBD1	TGTGCCAGCAGCCGGGACAGGGCCTCTGGGGCCAACGTCCTGACTTTC	CASSRDRASGANVLTF
TRBV27	TRBJ2-7	.	.	TGTGCCAGCAGTTTATCGGGGCTATCCTACGAGCAGTACTTC	CASSLSGLSYEQYF
TRBV23-1	TRBJ2-2	.	TRBD1	TGCGCCAGCACTCCCCAGGGGGCAACGGGAGAGGATGCCGGGGAGCTGTTTTTT	CASTPQGATGEDAGELFF
TRBV4-1	TRBJ2-7	once	TRBD2	TGCGCCAGCAGCCAACTAGCGGGAGTGAAGAACGAGCAGTACTTC	CASSQLAGVKNEQYF
TRBV5-1	TRBJ2-7	.	.	TGCGCCAGCAGCGGCAGGGGCGAACCCTACGAGCAGTACTTC	CASSGRGEPYEQYF
TRBV27	TRBJ2-3	.	TRBD2	TGTGCCAGCAGCTCGGGACTAGCGGGACCCACAGATACGCAGTATTTT	CASSSGLAGPTDTQYF
TRBV27	TRBJ2-7	.	.	TGTGCCAGCGGGTCGAGCTCCTACGAGCAGTACTTC	CASGSSSYEQYF
TRBV27	TRBJ2-1	.	TRBD2	TGTGCCAGCAGTTTATGGAGCGGGAGTTCCTACAATGAGCAGTTCTTC	CASSLWSGSSYNEQFF
TRBV6-5	TRBJ1-2	.	.	TGTGCCAGCAGTTACAGACGGGGTCAAGGCTACACCTTC	CASSYRRGQGYTF
TRBV7-3	TRBJ2-3	once	.	TGTGCCAGCAGCCTCGGGGCAGGGGACGTTTCAGATACGCAGTATTTT	CASSLGAGDVSDTQYF
TRBV7-2	TRBJ2-2	once	.	TGTGCCAGCAGCCCAGGGAGGACCGGGGAGCTGTTTTTT	CASSPGRTGELFF
TRBV4-2	TRBJ1-1	.	.	TGTGCCAGCAGCCAGAATCCTTCTACAACCCTGTGGGCTGAAGCTTTCTTT	CASSQNPSTTLWAEAFF
TRBV7-9	TRBJ2-1	.	.	TGTGCCAGCAGCTTAGTCGGCTCCTACAATGAGCAGTTCTTC	CASSLVGSYNEQFF
TRBV29-1	TRBJ2-2	.	.	TGCAGCGTTGAAGATCTCATGGGGACGGGGGAGCTGTTTTTT	CSVEDLMGTGELFF
TRBV4-2	TRBJ2-7	.	TRBD2	TGTGCCAGCAGCCAGGAGACTAGCCCCGAGCAGTACTTC	CASSQETSPEQYF
TRBV6-6	TRBJ2-7	once	TRBD1	TGTGCCAGCAGTGGACAGGGTGGCGCCTACGAGCAGTACTTC	CASSGQGGAYEQYF
TRBV14	TRBJ2-3	.	.	TGTGCCAGCAGCCAAGATTACTCAGATACGCAGTATTTT	CASSQDYSDTQYF
TRBV7-6	TRBJ2-1	.	.	TGTGCCAGCAGCTTAATTAGCAGCGGATCCACACTGGCGCAGTTCTTC	CASSLISSGSTLAQFF
TRBV5-1	TRBJ2-3	.	.	TGCGCCAGCAGCTTGGTGCAGCCCGACACAGATACGCAGTATTTT	CASSLVQPDTDTQYF
TRBV4-3	TRBJ1-2	.	.	TGCGCCAGCAGTCAAGATAGAGACTGGGGTAACTATGGCTACACCTTC	CASSQDRDWGNYGYTF
TRBV2	TRBJ1-5	.	TRBD1	TGTGCCAGCAGTGAGGGACAGGGATATCAGCCCCAGCATTTT	CASSEGQGYQPQHF
TRBV11-3	TRBJ1-3	.	.	TGTGCCAGCAGCTCCGACCCTTCCTCTGGAAACACCATATATTTT	CASSSDPSSGNTIYF
TRBV5-1	TRBJ2-2	.	.	TGCGCCAGCAGCTTGGACGGATACGGCTTCGCCGGGGAGCTGTTTTTT	CASSLDGYGFAGELFF
TRBV6-1	TRBJ2-7	.	.	TGTGCCAGCAGTGAAACTTTAGGACCTCGTACCTACGAGCAGTACTTC	CASSETLGPRTYEQYF
TRBV10-3	TRBJ2-7	.	TRBD2	TGTGCCATCAGTGAATTACTAGCGGGAGAATACGAGCAGTACTTC	CAISELLAGEYEQYF
TRBV6-5	TRBJ2-7	.	TRBD2	TGTGCCAGCAGCCCGTACGGGGGGACCTCCTACGAGCAGTACTTC	CASSPYGGTSYEQYF
TRBV7-3	TRBJ2-1	.	TRBD2	TGTGCCAGCAGCCCCACTAGCGGGAGGTCTAATGAGCAGTTCTTC	CASSPTSGRSNEQFF
TRBV2	TRBJ2-2	.	TRBD2	TGTGCCAGCAGTGACACTAGCGTGAGTCCCGGGGAGCTGTTTTTT	CASSDTSVSPGELFF
TRBV7-6	TRBJ2-2	.	TRBD2	TGTGCCAGCAGCCACCCCACCGGACTAGCGGGAGCGGACGGGGAGCTGTTTTTT	CASSHPTGLAGADGELFF
TRBV19	TRBJ1-1	.	.	TGTGCCAGTAGTTCTCTTTCGGACGTAAACACTGAAGCTTTCTTT	CASSSLSDVNTEAFF
TRBV11-2	TRBJ2-2	.	.	TGTGCCAGCAGCCGGGACTCCTACCCCGCCGGGGAGCTGTTTTTT	CASSRDSYPAGELFF
TRBV5-1	TRBJ2-5	.	.	TGCGCCAGCAGGCCCACAGGATACCAAGAGACCCAGTACTTC	CASRPTGYQETQYF
TRBV5-1	TRBJ1-1	.	TRBD1	TGCGCCAGCAGCTCCTCCGGGACAGTTGAAGCTTTCTTT	CASSSSGTVEAFF
TRBV28	TRBJ1-5	.	TRBD1	TGTGCCAGCAGTGTCCCGGGACAGGAGTTTAGCAATCAGCCCCAGCATTTT	CASSVPGQEFSNQPQHF
TRBV28	TRBJ1-1	.	.	TGTGCCAGCAGTTCGGCTAGTGAGTTCCTATGGGCTTTCTTT	CASSSASEFLWAFF
TRBV4-1	TRBJ1-1	.	.	TGCGCCAGCAGACAACCTCCCAATCGGGGCGTGATGAACACTGAAGCTTTCTTT	CASRQPPNRGVMNTEAFF
TRBV7-2	TRBJ2-7	.	TRBD1	TGTGCCAGCAGCTTAAAATGGACAGGGGTGGGCTACGAGCAGTACTTC	CASSLKWTGVGYEQYF
TRBV9	TRBJ2-7	.	.	TGTGCCAGCAGCGTCGGTCCGGGGACCCTAGTGCAGTACTTC	CASSVGPGTLVQYF
TRBV4-1	TRBJ2-2	.	TRBD1	TGCGCCAGCAGCCGGGACAGGGGGGTTGGCGGGGAGCTGTTTTTT	CASSRDRGVGGELFF
TRBV11-3	TRBJ2-1	once	.	TGTGCCAGCAGCTTGAGGCAAGGACGAAGCTCCTACAATGAGCAGTTCTTC	CASSLRQGRSSYNEQFF
TRBV2	TRBJ1-5	.	.	TGTGCCAGCAGTGAAGCCAGTCCAGGGCAGCCCCAGCATTTT	CASSEASPGQPQHF